This T cell receptor (beta chain) was obtained from a study of CD8 T cells in ankylosing spondylitis. The CDR3 runs to 15 residues. The germline V gene has CDR1 SGHTA and CDR2 FQGTGA. Trimming stripped 4 bases from V and 1 base from J, with 13 bases between. Study-wide results and limits: A motif of fewer than ten highly homologous TCR beta variants was seen as apparently characteristic of ankylosing spondylitis blood.

TCRdb re-called the 5' RACE reads through MiXCR, storing one row per CDR3 protein. Of more than 250,000 distinct CDR3 sequences listed, more than 9% are singletons. About this clonotype: Its matching antigen is unknown.

The sequence was obtained from a female donor with ankylosing spondylitis or in good health (not recorded which). V gene TRBV7-3 combines with J gene TRBJ1-1, with D maybe TRBD1 (5 bases). Sequencing input: blood, either unsorted or a sorted T cell fraction (not recorded which). The CDR3 here is CASSSGRGKNTEAFF. In DNA form, the CDR3 reads TGTGCCAGCAGCTCCGGGCGGGGGAAGAACACTGAAGCTTTCTTT.